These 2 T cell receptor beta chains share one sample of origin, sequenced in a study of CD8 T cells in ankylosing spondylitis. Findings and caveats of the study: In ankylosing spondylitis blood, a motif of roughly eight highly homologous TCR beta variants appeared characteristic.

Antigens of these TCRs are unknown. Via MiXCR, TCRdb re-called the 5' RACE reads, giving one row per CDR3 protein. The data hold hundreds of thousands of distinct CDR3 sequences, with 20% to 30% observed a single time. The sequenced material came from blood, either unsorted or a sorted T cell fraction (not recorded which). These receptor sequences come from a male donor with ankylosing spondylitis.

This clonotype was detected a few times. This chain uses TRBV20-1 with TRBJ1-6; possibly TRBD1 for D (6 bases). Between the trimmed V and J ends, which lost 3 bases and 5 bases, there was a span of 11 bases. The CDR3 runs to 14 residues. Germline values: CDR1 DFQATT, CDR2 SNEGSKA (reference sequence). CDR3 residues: CSASHRDNNSPLHF. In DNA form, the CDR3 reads TGCAGTGCTAGCCACAGGGACAATAATTCACCCCTCCACTTT.

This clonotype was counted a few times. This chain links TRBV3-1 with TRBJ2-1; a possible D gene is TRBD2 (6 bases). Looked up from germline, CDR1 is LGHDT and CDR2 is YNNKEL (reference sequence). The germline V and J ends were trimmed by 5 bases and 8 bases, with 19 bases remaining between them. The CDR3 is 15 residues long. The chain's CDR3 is CASSKPGSSVYEQFF. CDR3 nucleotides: TGTGCCAGCAGCAAACCGGGATCTAGCGTCTATGAGCAGTTCTTC.